The T cell receptor (beta chain) under discussion was sequenced for a study of HIV-infected patients and healthy controls. MiXCR, applied by TCRdb to the 5' RACE reads, yields one record per CDR3 protein. There are approximately 67,000 distinct CDR3 sequences in the sample; 16% occur only once, and approximately 5% lies in the top ten. The sequence came from a human donor in good health. Material for sequencing was CD4+ T cells from blood.

The CDR3 coding sequence is TGTGCCTGGGCGATACCGGGACAGGGCAATCAGCCCCAGCATTTT. Translated, it gives CAWAIPGQGNQPQHF. The chain couples TRBV30 to TRBJ1-5, with 8 bases fitting TRBD1. This CDR3 region has 15 residues. Germline values: CDR1 GTSNPN, CDR2 SVGIG (reference sequence). V shed 5 bases and J 2 bases; nucleotides not matched to a gene: 8.